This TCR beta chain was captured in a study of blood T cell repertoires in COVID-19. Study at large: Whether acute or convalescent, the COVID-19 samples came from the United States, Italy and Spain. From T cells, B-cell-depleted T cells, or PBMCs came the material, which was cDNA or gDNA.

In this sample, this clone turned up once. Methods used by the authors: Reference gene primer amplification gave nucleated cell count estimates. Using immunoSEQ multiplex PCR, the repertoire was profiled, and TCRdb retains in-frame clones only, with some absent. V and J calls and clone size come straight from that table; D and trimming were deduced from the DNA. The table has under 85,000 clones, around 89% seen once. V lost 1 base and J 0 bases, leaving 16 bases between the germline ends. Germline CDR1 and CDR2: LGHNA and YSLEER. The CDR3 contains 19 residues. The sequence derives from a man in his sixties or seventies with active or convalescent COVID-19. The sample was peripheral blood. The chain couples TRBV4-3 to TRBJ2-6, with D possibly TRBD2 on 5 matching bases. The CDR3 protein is CASSQASPFGDSGANVLTF. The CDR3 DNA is TGCGCCAGCAGCCAAGCTTCGCCCTTCGGGGACTCTGGGGCCAACGTCCTGACTTTC.